Below are 30 T cell receptor beta chains sequenced from a single sample in a study of identical twins. Using its own MiXCR run on the 5' RACE reads, TCRdb lists one record per CDR3 protein. This sample has about 520,000 distinct CDR3 sequences, with approximately 22% found just once. Another study also made use of these data, one on T cells expressing NK-cell markers.

Sequenced: CD4+ T cells sorted from blood. The receptors shown here come from a woman under 30 in good health.

This clonotype was picked up a small number of times. The V call is TRBV12-3 or TRBV12-4, the J call TRBJ2-1; TRBD2 aligns across 10 bases. J gave up 5 bases and V 6 bases, and 7 bases lay outside the gene matches. The CDR3 consists of 15 residues. CDR3 nucleotides: TGTGCCAGCAGCCCTACTAGCGGGGCAGACAATGAGCAGTTCTTC. The encoded protein is CASSPTSGADNEQFF.

The chain links TRBV5-1 to TRBJ2-5, with TRBD2 matching over 10 bases. The CDR3 sequence is 15 residues long. Germline V gene sequence: CDR1 SGHRS, CDR2 YFSETQ. Unmatched junction bases numbered 9, after V lost 7 bases and J lost 3 bases. The CDR3 DNA reads as TGCGCCAGCTGTCCCTCCCTAGCGGGAGAAGAGACCCAGTACTTC. It codes for CASCPSLAGEETQYF.

This clonotype was observed a few times. The gene calls are TRBV12-3 or TRBV12-4 and TRBJ2-7; TRBD1 agrees at 10 bases. The CDR3 sequence is 14 residues long. Trimming removed 1 base from V and 6 bases from J; junction bases left unmatched: 3. In DNA, the CDR3 is TGTGCCAGCAGTTTAGGACAGGGGGCGCGCGAGCAGTACTTC. It encodes CASSLGQGAREQYF.

This chain links TRBV11-2 with TRBJ2-7; either TRBD1 or TRBD2 may supply D (5 bases each). The V and J ends lost 3 bases and 2 bases respectively, with 11 bases between them. Germline V gives CDR1 SGHAT, CDR2 FQNNGV. CDR3 size: 14 residues. For the CDR3, the DNA is TGTGCCAGCAGCTTCTTGGGACCTACCTACGAGCAGTACTTC. The encoded protein is CASSFLGPTYEQYF. Together with reference TRBV11-2 and TRBJ2-7, the CDR3 gives the full variable domain: EAGVAQSPRYKIIEKRQSVAFWCNPISGHATLYWYQQILGQGPKLLIQFQNNGVVDDSQLPKDRFSAERLKGVDSTLKIQPAKLEDSAVYLCASSFLGPTYEQYFGPGTRLTVT.

This clonotype was observed once. The chain couples TRBV7-9 to TRBJ2-2; D is undetermined. From germline, CDR1 is SEHNR and CDR2 FQNEAQ (reference sequence). V was shortened by 2 bases and J by 8 bases, with 3 bases between the two germline ends. The CDR3 is 11 residues long. Written as DNA, the CDR3 is TGTGCCAGCAGCTTAATGGGGGAGCTGTTTTTT. Its translation: CASSLMGELFF.

V and J are TRBV20-1 and TRBJ2-1; D possibly corresponds to TRBD2 (5 bases). With 6 bases removed from V and 9 bases from J, the gap between germline ends came to 18 bases. This CDR3 is built from 13 residues. Germline V gene sequence: CDR1 DFQATT, CDR2 SNEGSKA (reference sequence). The CDR3 coding sequence is TGCAGTGCGAGGACTCCTGCCTGGGTTGAGCAGTTCTTC. It specifies CSARTPAWVEQFF.

Many counts were recorded for this clonotype. V usage is TRBV12-3 or TRBV12-4 and J usage is TRBJ2-7; 12 bases match TRBD1. The V gene end was trimmed by 4 bases and the J gene end by 9 bases; junction bases not matched to a gene: 7. This CDR3 is built from 14 residues. The DNA of the CDR3 is TGTGCCAGCAGTTCCGGGACAGGGGGCGCGGGGCAGTACTTC. The encoded protein is CASSSGTGGAGQYF.

This chain joins TRBV12-3 or TRBV12-4 and TRBJ2-7, with TRBD1 matching over 9 bases. V lost 8 bases and J lost 1; bases outside the gene matches: 9. CDR3 length equals 15 residues. Here the CDR3 DNA reads TGTGCCAGCTCACCCTGGGGGACAGGGTCCTACGAGCAGTACTTC. It encodes CASSPWGTGSYEQYF.

The chain couples TRBV3-1 to TRBJ1-2; D is unclear. Trimming pared 3 bases from V and 8 bases from J, leaving 10 bases between. This CDR3 contains 12 residues. CDR1 is LGHDT and CDR2 is YNNKEL in the germline V gene (reference sequence). This chain's CDR3 is CASSQWREGYTF. The CDR3 nucleotides read TGTGCCAGCAGCCAGTGGAGGGAGGGCTACACCTTC.

This clonotype was seen a few times. This rearrangement joins TRBV6-6 to TRBJ2-3, with a weak D call TRBD2 (6 bases). The CDR3 is made up of 15 amino acids. V was trimmed by 6 bases and J by 0 bases, leaving 13 bases between them. The germline CDR1 and CDR2 sequences are MNHNY and SVGAGI (reference sequence). The CDR3 bases are TGTGCCAGCAGGGATACTAGCAGTAGCACAGATACGCAGTATTTT. The encoded protein is CASRDTSSSTDTQYF.

This chain uses TRBV12-3 or TRBV12-4 with TRBJ1-5; D gene ambiguous. This CDR3 spans 14 amino acids. V dropped 5 bases and J dropped 4 bases, with 12 bases sitting between them. The CDR3 DNA follows: TGTGCCAGCAGTAGTCGGACGGCTAATCAGCCCCAGCATTTT. This encodes CASSSRTANQPQHF.

This clonotype was detected a few times. The gene calls are TRBV20-1 and TRBJ2-1, with 8 bases fitting TRBD2. Trimming cost V 5 bases and J 6 bases; bases outside gene matches: 9. Per the germline V gene, CDR1 is DFQATT and CDR2 is SNEGSKA (reference sequence). There are 14 residues in the CDR3. The CDR3 DNA reads TGCAGTGCTGGACTAGCAAGTGTCGGCAATGAGCAGTTCTTC. It specifies CSAGLASVGNEQFF.

This clonotype was seen more than once but under ten times. The rearrangement joins TRBV20-1 to TRBJ2-1, with D perhaps given as TRBD1 or TRBD2 (5 bases each). The germline gives CDR1 DFQATT, CDR2 SNEGSKA (reference sequence). V was pared by 5 bases and J by 6 bases, with 20 bases between. The CDR3 contains 15 residues. Written as DNA, the CDR3 is TGCAGTGCTTCGTCCACTAGGGGATCAACCAATGAGCAGTTCTTC. Its protein is CSASSTRGSTNEQFF.

The table lists this clonotype with a few counts. The chain combines TRBV20-1 with TRBJ1-2, with TRBD1 matching 7 bases. The CDR3 contains 18 residues. From germline, CDR1 is DFQATT and CDR2 SNEGSKA (reference sequence). The trim removed 0 bases at V and 0 bases at J, leaving 13 bases unmatched. The CDR3 loop reads CSARDLGTVHLANYGYTF. The CDR3 DNA reads as TGCAGTGCTAGAGATCTCGGGACAGTCCACTTAGCTAACTATGGCTACACCTTC.

V is TRBV27 and J is TRBJ2-1; D is ambiguous. V lost 6 bases and J lost 8, with 11 bases in between. This CDR3 contains 12 residues. CDR1 MNHEY and CDR2 SMNVEV come from the germline V gene (reference sequence). CDR3: CASRDLHHEQFF. Written as DNA, the CDR3 is TGTGCCAGCAGGGACCTGCATCATGAGCAGTTCTTC.

This clonotype was picked up many times. The rearrangement links TRBV20-1 to TRBJ2-1; 9 nucleotides align to TRBD2. From germline, CDR1 is DFQATT and CDR2 SNEGSKA (reference sequence). The junction had 5 bases not matched to a gene; V was cut back by 4 bases and J by 7 bases. This CDR3 is 13 amino acids long. The CDR3 nucleotides are TGCAGTGCTAACAGCGGGAGGACGAATGAGCAGTTCTTC. Its translation: CSANSGRTNEQFF.

The chain links TRBV29-1 to TRBJ1-1, with no clear D. Trimming took 3 bases from V and 1 from J, leaving 9 bases between them. The CDR3 spans 13 residues. Germline V gene lookup returns CDR1 SQVTM and CDR2 ANQGSEA. The CDR3 region has the DNA TGCAGCGTTGAGGAAAGTCCGAACACTGAAGCTTTCTTT. As protein: CSVEESPNTEAFF.

This chain joins TRBV2 and TRBJ2-2, with D unresolved. CDR1 is SNHLY, CDR2 FYNNEI, per germline. Between the trimmed V and J ends, which lost 0 bases and 2 bases, there was a span of 7 bases. This CDR3 is 15 amino acids long. As DNA, the CDR3 is TGTGCCAGCAGTGAAGCGGTCCGCAACACCGGGGAGCTGTTTTTT. Encoded protein: CASSEAVRNTGELFF.

The V gene is TRBV7-9, the J gene TRBJ1-5; 8 nucleotides line up with TRBD1. The junction had 7 bases not matched to a gene; V was cut back by 3 bases and J by 9 bases. Germline assignment: CDR1 SEHNR and CDR2 FQNEAQ (reference sequence). The CDR3 contains 14 residues. The CDR3 bases are TGTGCCAGCAGCTTCGGACAGGGCTTAGGGCCCCAGCATTTT. It encodes CASSFGQGLGPQHF.

The chain uses TRBV3-1 and TRBJ1-1, with D unresolved. Trimming removed 3 bases at V and 1 base at J, with 9 bases between. The V gene's germline CDR1 is LGHDT and CDR2 YNNKEL (reference sequence). The CDR3 consists of 14 residues. CDR3 in DNA: TGTGCCAGCAGCCAGATGGACGCGAACACTGAAGCTTTCTTT. Its translation: CASSQMDANTEAFF.

A few counts support this clonotype. The chain carries TRBV15 and TRBJ2-1; 7 positions agree with TRBD2. The CDR3 spans 17 residues. Per germline, CDR1 LNHNV and CDR2 YYDKDF (reference sequence). The V and J ends lost 0 bases and 5 bases, in that order; junction bases with no gene match: 10. Written as DNA, the CDR3 is TGTGCCACCAGCAGAGATCGGGGAGGGAATCAAGACAATGAGCAGTTCTTC. Translated, it gives CATSRDRGGNQDNEQFF. The variable domain in full, completed from reference TRBV15 and TRBJ2-1, reads DAMVIQNPRYQVTQFGKPVTLSCSQTLNHNVMYWYQQKSSQAPKLLFHYYDKDFNNEADTPDNFQSRRPNTSFCFLDIRSPGLGDTAMYLCATSRDRGGNQDNEQFFGPGTRLTVL.

This clonotype was observed at least ten times. The chain has TRBV15 and TRBJ2-5; 12 positions match TRBD2. V lost 3 bases, J lost 6 bases, and 14 bases stayed unmatched. Per germline, CDR1 LNHNV and CDR2 YYDKDF (reference sequence). This CDR3 region has 18 residues. The chain's CDR3 is CATSSKLGLAGPGKTQYF. CDR3 DNA: TGTGCCACCAGCAGCAAGCTTGGACTAGCGGGACCTGGGAAGACCCAGTACTTC. Full variable domain (rest looked up from reference TRBV15 and TRBJ2-5): DAMVIQNPRYQVTQFGKPVTLSCSQTLNHNVMYWYQQKSSQAPKLLFHYYDKDFNNEADTPDNFQSRRPNTSFCFLDIRSPGLGDTAMYLCATSSKLGLAGPGKTQYFGPGTRLLVL.

This clonotype was counted only a few times. This chain uses TRBV7-8 with TRBJ1-2; TRBD1 agrees at 10 bases. This CDR3 comprises 13 residues. Looked up from germline, CDR1 is SGHVS and CDR2 is FQNEAQ. V lost 5 bases, J lost 7 bases, and 4 bases stayed unmatched. CDR3 protein: CASSLGQGFGYTF. The CDR3 region has the DNA TGTGCCAGCAGCCTGGGACAGGGGTTTGGCTACACCTTC.

This clonotype was detected many times. V and J are TRBV10-3 and TRBJ2-1, with D perhaps TRBD1 or TRBD2 (5 bases each). The V gene's germline CDR1 is ENHRY and CDR2 SYGVKD. This CDR3 has 17 residues. The V end was cut by 6 bases, the J end by 5 bases, with 23 bases between. For the CDR3, the DNA is TGTGCCATCAGCCCGAGGGCGGAACCTCGAGGGGACAATGAGCAGTTCTTC. Its protein product is CAISPRAEPRGDNEQFF.

This clonotype was counted a few times. This chain links TRBV12-3 or TRBV12-4 with TRBJ1-3; D is unclear. This CDR3 comprises 13 residues. Deletions cut 7 bases from V and 4 bases from J, with 11 bases between. Here the CDR3 DNA reads TGTGCCAGCACCTTCCTAGGGGGAAACACCATATATTTT. This translates into CASTFLGGNTIYF.

J is TRBJ2-5 and V is TRBV9, with D possibly TRBD2 on 5 matching bases. CDR3 size: 14 residues. Looked up from germline, CDR1 is SGDLS and CDR2 is YYNGEE. Trimming cost V 4 bases and J 1 base, with 11 bases left between them. DNA of the CDR3: TGTGCCAGCAGCCAGGCCGGGGTCCAAGAGACCCAGTACTTC. It translates to CASSQAGVQETQYF.

The rearrangement links TRBV12-3 or TRBV12-4 to TRBJ1-4; unclear D gene. The CDR3 is made up of 15 amino acids. V lost 1 base and J lost 7, with 13 bases in between. CDR3 protein: CASSLDPGSGEKLFF. The CDR3 bases are TGTGCCAGCAGTTTAGACCCGGGATCCGGTGAAAAACTGTTTTTT.

CDR3 DNA sequence: TGTGCCAGCCTGATTATCAGCACCTACGAGCAGTACTTC. This translates into CASLIISTYEQYF. V and J are TRBV21-1 and TRBJ2-7. TRBV21-1 is marked as a pseudogene. CDR3 size: 13 residues.

The chain has TRBV20-1 and TRBJ1-2; 7 bases line up with TRBD1. The junction had 12 bases not matched to a gene; V was cut back by 0 bases and J by 8 bases. The CDR3 totals 15 residues. The germline gives CDR1 DFQATT, CDR2 SNEGSKA (reference sequence). CDR3 sequence (DNA): TGCAGTGCTAGAGAGGGGAACAGGGGAATTGGAGGCTACACCTTC. Translation gives CSAREGNRGIGGYTF.

J is TRBJ1-1 and V is TRBV5-1, with D possibly TRBD1 on 6 matching bases. The CDR3 loop spans 13 amino acids. Deletions cut 2 bases from V and 6 bases from J, with 11 bases between. Germline CDR1 SGHRS, CDR2 YFSETQ. The CDR3 spells CASSLTGLAEAFF. CDR3 coding DNA: TGCGCCAGCAGCTTAACAGGGCTGGCTGAAGCTTTCTTT.